This paragraph covers one TCR beta chain sequence. The same CDR3 can be traced to other DNA sequences in this sample. The data were obtained in a study of shared clonotypes between healthy human individuals. This CDR3 spans 13 amino acids. Trimming removed 0 bases from V and 4 bases from J, with 6 bases in between. Germline-derived CDR1 and CDR2 are MNHEY and SMNVEV (reference sequence). Method: immunoSEQ multiplex PCR; TCRdb's copy keeps in-frame clones and lacks some. The sample lists 2 million to 2.5 million clones, about 92% occurring once. Terminally differentiated effector memory CD45RA+ cells were excluded by CCR7 positive selection of CD45RO-negative cells.

Sequenced: naive CD8+ T cells from PBMCs. The source is a man aged 18 to 29 in good health. Some clones in this sample may be carry-over from other donors' samples. The chain employs TRBV27 and TRBJ1-1, with D unclear. CDR3 coding DNA: TGTGCCAGCAGTTTATCAGTCGCCACTGAAGCTTTCTTT. Translation: CASSLSVATEAFF.